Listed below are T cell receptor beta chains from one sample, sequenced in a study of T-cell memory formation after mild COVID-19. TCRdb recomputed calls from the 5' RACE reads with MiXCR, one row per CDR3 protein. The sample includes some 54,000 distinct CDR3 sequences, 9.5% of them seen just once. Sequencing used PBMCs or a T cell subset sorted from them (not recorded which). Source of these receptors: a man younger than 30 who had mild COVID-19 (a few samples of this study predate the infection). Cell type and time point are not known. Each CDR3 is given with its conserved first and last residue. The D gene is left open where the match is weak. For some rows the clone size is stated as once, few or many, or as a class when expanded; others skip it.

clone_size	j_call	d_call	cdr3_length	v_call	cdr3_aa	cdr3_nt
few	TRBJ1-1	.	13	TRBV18	CASSLVGDTEAFF	TGTGCCAGCTCACTAGTGGGGGACACTGAAGCTTTCTTT
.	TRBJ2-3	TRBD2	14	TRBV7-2	CASLERAGTDTQYF	TGTGCCAGCCTGGAACGAGCGGGGACAGATACGCAGTATTTT
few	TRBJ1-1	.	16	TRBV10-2	CASSERALHLNTEAFF	TGCGCCAGCAGTGAGAGGGCCTTGCACTTGAACACTGAAGCTTTCTTT
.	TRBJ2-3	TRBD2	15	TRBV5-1	CASSLRGGSADTQYF	TGCGCCAGCAGCCTCCGGGGGGGAAGCGCAGATACGCAGTATTTT
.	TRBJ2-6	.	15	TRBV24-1	CATSDFSSGANVLTF	TGTGCCACCAGTGATTTCAGCTCTGGGGCCAACGTCCTGACTTTC
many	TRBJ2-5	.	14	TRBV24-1	CATSDPRTEETQYF	TGTGCCACCAGTGATCCCCGGACAGAAGAGACCCAGTACTTC
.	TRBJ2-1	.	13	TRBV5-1	CASSPQREYEQFF	TGCGCCAGCAGCCCCCAAAGGGAATATGAGCAGTTCTTC
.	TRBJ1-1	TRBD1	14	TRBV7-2	CASSFRTGTTEAFF	TGTGCCAGCAGCTTCCGGACAGGGACCACTGAAGCTTTCTTT
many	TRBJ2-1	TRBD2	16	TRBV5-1	CASSRLAGIQYNEQFF	TGCGCCAGCAGCCGACTAGCGGGGATCCAATACAATGAGCAGTTCTTC
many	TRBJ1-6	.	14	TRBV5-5	CASSLAQGDSPLHF	TGTGCCAGCAGCTTAGCACAGGGTGATTCACCCCTCCACTTT
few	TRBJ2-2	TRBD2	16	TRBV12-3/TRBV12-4	CASSSHSGAITGELFF	TGTGCCAGCAGTTCCCATAGCGGGGCAATCACCGGGGAGCTGTTTTTT
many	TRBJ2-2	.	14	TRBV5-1	CASSPDGNTGELFF	TGCGCCAGCAGCCCCGACGGGAACACCGGGGAGCTGTTTTTT
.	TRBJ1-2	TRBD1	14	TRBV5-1	CASSGQGSLYGYTF	TGCGCCAGCAGCGGACAGGGCTCTCTCTATGGCTACACCTTC
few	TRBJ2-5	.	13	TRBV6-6	CASSYSQRETQYF	TGTGCCAGCAGTTACTCGCAGAGGGAGACCCAGTACTTC
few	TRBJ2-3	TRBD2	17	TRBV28	CASKPGLAGGGTDTQYF	TGTGCCAGCAAACCGGGACTAGCGGGGGGAGGTACAGATACGCAGTATTTT
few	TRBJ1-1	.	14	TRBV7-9	CASSPRTGNTEAFF	TGTGCCAGCAGCCCACGGACGGGGAACACTGAAGCTTTCTTT
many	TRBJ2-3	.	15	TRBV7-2	CASSFVGAGTDTQYF	TGTGCCAGCAGCTTCGTGGGGGCCGGAACAGATACGCAGTATTTT
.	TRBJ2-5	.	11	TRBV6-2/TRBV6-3	CASREQGTQYF	TGTGCCAGCAGGGAGCAGGGGACCCAGTACTTC
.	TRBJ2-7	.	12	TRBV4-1	CASSQAGAEQYF	TGCGCCAGCAGCCAAGCAGGGGCCGAGCAGTACTTC
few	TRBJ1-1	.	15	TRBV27	CASSLGTLWNTEAFF	TGTGCCAGCAGTCTGGGGACTCTATGGAACACTGAAGCTTTCTTT
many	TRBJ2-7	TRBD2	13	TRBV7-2	CASSLQRGYEQYF	TGTGCCAGCAGCTTACAGCGGGGTTACGAGCAGTACTTC
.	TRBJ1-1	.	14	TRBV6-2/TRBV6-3	CASSYTNSVPEAFF	TGTGCCAGCAGTTACACTAACTCGGTCCCTGAAGCTTTCTTT
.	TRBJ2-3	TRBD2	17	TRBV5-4	CASSFKLAGGSTDTQYF	TGTGCCAGCAGCTTTAAGCTAGCGGGGGGTAGCACAGATACGCAGTATTTT
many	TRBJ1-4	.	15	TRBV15	CATSRDLGWDEKLFF	TGTGCCACCAGCAGAGATCTGGGGTGGGATGAAAAACTGTTTTTT
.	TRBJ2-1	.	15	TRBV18	CASSPPVRDNNEQFF	TGTGCCAGCTCACCTCCCGTTCGCGACAACAATGAGCAGTTCTTC
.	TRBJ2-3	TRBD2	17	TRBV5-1	CASSLGTSGKSTDTQYF	TGCGCCAGCAGCCTCGGGACTAGCGGGAAGAGCACAGATACGCAGTATTTT
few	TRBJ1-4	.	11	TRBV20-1	CSAARGEKLFF	TGCAGTGCTGCCCGGGGGGAAAAACTGTTTTTT
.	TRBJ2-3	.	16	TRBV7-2	CASSLVGGAYTDTQYF	TGTGCCAGCAGCTTAGTTGGGGGGGCCTACACAGATACGCAGTATTTT
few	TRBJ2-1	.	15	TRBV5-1	CASSLLGGSYNEQFF	TGCGCCAGCAGCTTGTTAGGGGGCTCCTACAATGAGCAGTTCTTC
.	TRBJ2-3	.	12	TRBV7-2	CASSFFTDTQYF	TGTGCCAGCAGCTTTTTTACAGATACGCAGTATTTT
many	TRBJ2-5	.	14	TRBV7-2	CASSLGGSSGTQYF	TGTGCCAGCAGCTTAGGTGGCTCGTCAGGGACCCAGTACTTC
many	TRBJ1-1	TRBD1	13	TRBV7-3	CASSSIQGAGAFF	TGTGCCAGCAGCTCAATACAGGGGGCCGGGGCTTTCTTT
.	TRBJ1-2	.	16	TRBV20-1	CSARSFSDSGIYGYTF	TGCAGTGCTAGAAGTTTCTCGGACAGTGGGATCTATGGCTACACCTTC
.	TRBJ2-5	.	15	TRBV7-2	CASSLASGQPETQYF	TGTGCCAGCAGCTTAGCTAGCGGTCAACCGGAGACCCAGTACTTC
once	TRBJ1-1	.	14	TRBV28	CASSFGSKNTEAFF	TGTGCCAGCAGTTTCGGCAGTAAGAACACTGAAGCTTTCTTT
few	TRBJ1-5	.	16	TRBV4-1	CASSQERNPVNQPQHF	TGCGCCAGCAGCCAAGAGCGGAATCCCGTCAATCAGCCCCAGCATTTT
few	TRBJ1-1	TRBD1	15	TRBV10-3	CAISATTGMNTEAFF	TGTGCCATCAGTGCCACGACAGGGATGAACACTGAAGCTTTCTTT
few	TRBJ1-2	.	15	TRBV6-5	CASSYQSVLPYGYTF	TGTGCCAGCAGTTACCAGTCAGTATTACCCTATGGCTACACCTTC
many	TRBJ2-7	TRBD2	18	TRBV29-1	CSVEGRTSGGTEGYEQYF	TGCAGCGTTGAAGGGCGAACTAGCGGGGGGACCGAAGGGTACGAGCAGTACTTC
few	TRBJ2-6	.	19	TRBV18	CASSHKTTQLATGANVLTF	TGTGCCAGCTCACACAAGACGACACAGCTCGCTACTGGGGCCAACGTCCTGACTTTC
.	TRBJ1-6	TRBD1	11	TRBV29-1	CSVEAGGRIHF	TGCAGCGTTGAAGCAGGGGGGCGAATCCACTTT
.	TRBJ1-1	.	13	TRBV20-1	CSARTPQRAEAFF	TGCAGTGCTAGAACCCCCCAGCGCGCTGAAGCTTTCTTT
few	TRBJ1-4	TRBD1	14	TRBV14	CASSRQGFNEKLFF	TGTGCCAGCAGTCGACAGGGGTTTAATGAAAAACTGTTTTTT
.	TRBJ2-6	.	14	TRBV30	CAWMTASGANVLTF	TGTGCCTGGATGACAGCGTCTGGGGCCAACGTCCTGACTTTC
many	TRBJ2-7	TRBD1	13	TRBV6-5	CASSIDREYEQYF	TGTGCCAGCAGCATCGACAGGGAGTACGAGCAGTACTTC
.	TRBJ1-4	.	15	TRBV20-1	CSACKLGRANEKLFF	TGCAGTGCTTGCAAATTGGGCAGGGCTAATGAAAAACTGTTTTTT
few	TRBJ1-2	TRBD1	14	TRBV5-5	CASSLRDSTYGYTF	TGTGCCAGCAGCTTGAGGGACAGCACCTATGGCTACACCTTC
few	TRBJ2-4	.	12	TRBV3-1	CASSQDPHIQYF	TGTGCCAGCAGCCAAGATCCCCACATTCAGTACTTC
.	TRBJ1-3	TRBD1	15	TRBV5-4	CASSADRGHGNTIYF	TGTGCCAGCAGCGCAGACAGGGGGCATGGAAACACCATATATTTT
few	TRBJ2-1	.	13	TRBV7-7	CASSPDGYNEQFF	TGTGCCAGCAGCCCGGACGGCTACAATGAGCAGTTCTTC
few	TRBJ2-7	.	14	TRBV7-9	CASSLQALLNEQYF	TGTGCCAGCAGCTTACAGGCCCTCTTGAACGAGCAGTACTTC
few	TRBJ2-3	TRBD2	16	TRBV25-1	CASSEFSGGRTDTQYF	TGTGCCAGCAGTGAATTTTCGGGGGGTCGCACAGATACGCAGTATTTT
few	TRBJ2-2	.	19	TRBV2	CASSPIGTVGGTNTGELFF	TGTGCCAGCAGCCCCATTGGGACAGTCGGGGGAACAAACACCGGGGAGCTGTTTTTT
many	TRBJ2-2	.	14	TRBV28	CASSLGQNTGELFF	TGCGCCAGCAGCTTGGGACAGAACACCGGGGAGCTGTTTTTT
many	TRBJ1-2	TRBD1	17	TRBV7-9	CASSLGRLRDSNYGYTF	TGTGCCAGCAGCTTAGGGCGGCTTAGGGACAGCAACTATGGCTACACCTTC
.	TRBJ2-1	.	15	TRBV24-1	CATSDSAHLHNEQFF	TGTGCCACCAGTGATTCGGCCCACCTTCACAATGAGCAGTTCTTC
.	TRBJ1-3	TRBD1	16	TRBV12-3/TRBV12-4	CASSLATGAAGNTIYF	TGTGCCAGCAGTTTAGCTACAGGGGCAGCTGGAAACACCATATATTTT
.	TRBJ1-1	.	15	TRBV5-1	CASSSLMGGSTEAFF	TGCGCCAGCAGTTCGCTAATGGGAGGGAGCACTGAAGCTTTCTTT
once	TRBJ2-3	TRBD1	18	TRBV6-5	CASSYSTGGLGKVDTQYF	TGTGCCAGCAGTTACTCAACAGGGGGGTTAGGGAAGGTAGATACGCAGTATTTT